The rows below give T cell receptor beta chains drawn from one sample of a study of T-cell reconstitution after alpha-beta-depleted transplantation in children. TCRdb analysed the PCR reads with MiXCR anew, one entry per CDR3 protein. The data contain about 260,000 distinct CDR3 sequences, around 7.5% of them singletons. The material was PBMCs, mostly from graft donor cells, obtained 180 days after TCRalphabeta/CD19-depleted stem cell transplant. The receptors come from a male patient between 10 and 17 years old who had a stem cell transplant for acute lymphoblastic leukemia, so the T cells may come from the graft donor. CDR3s include the opening cysteine and the closing phenylalanine or tryptophan. Each record gives: V gene, D gene, J gene, clone size, CDR3 protein, CDR3 DNA. A D gene is named only where the DNA matches it firmly. Clone size is given for some rows only: seen once, a few or many times, or a class if the clone is expanded.

TRBV13,TRBD1,TRBJ2-3,few,CASSLRDRDTDTQYF,TGTGCCAGCAGCTTAAGGGACAGGGACACAGATACGCAGTATTTT
TRBV7-2,-,TRBJ1-6,many,CASNRVVNSPLHF,TGTGCCAGCAACCGAGTCGTTAATTCACCCCTCCACTTT
TRBV3-1,TRBD1,TRBJ2-7,many,CASSHTGGHRHYEQYF,TGTGCCAGCAGCCACACAGGGGGACACCGGCACTACGAGCAGTACTTC
TRBV12-3/TRBV12-4,-,TRBJ2-3,many,CASTASPLTSTDTQYF,TGTGCCAGCACGGCTAGCCCCCTAACTAGCACAGATACGCAGTATTTT
TRBV19,-,TRBJ1-2,many,CASSRTWAVIVDYGYTF,TGTGCCAGTAGTAGGACTTGGGCGGTTATCGTTGACTATGGCTACACCTTC
TRBV27,-,TRBJ1-1,many,CASSLRQGRRTEAFF,TGTGCCAGCAGTCTCCGTCAGGGGCGCAGGACTGAAGCTTTCTTT
TRBV7-8,-,TRBJ1-6,many,CASSRDGPSPLHF,TGTGCCAGCAGTCGCGACGGGCCCTCACCCCTCCACTTT
TRBV20-1,-,TRBJ2-2,many,CSARARDTNTGELFF,TGCAGTGCTAGAGCCCGGGACACCAACACCGGGGAGCTGTTTTTT
TRBV20-1,-,TRBJ2-3,many,CSASSGAKTDTQYF,TGCAGTGCTAGCTCGGGAGCTAAAACAGATACGCAGTATTTT
TRBV7-9,-,TRBJ1-1,-,CASMPSGGDTEAFF,TGTGCCAGCATGCCCTCCGGGGGTGACACTGAAGCTTTCTTT
TRBV4-3,-,TRBJ1-5,many,CASSQRYRGRRQPQHF,TGCGCCAGCAGCCAACGCTATCGGGGACGGCGACAGCCCCAGCATTTT
TRBV4-1,-,TRBJ2-7,many,CASSQDPDRYYEQYF,TGCGCCAGCAGCCAAGATCCCGACCGTTACTACGAGCAGTACTTC
TRBV12-3/TRBV12-4,-,TRBJ1-5,many,CASRLGDAQPQHF,TGTGCCAGCAGGTTGGGGGACGCGCAGCCCCAGCATTTT
TRBV12-3/TRBV12-4,-,TRBJ1-2,many,CASRPTGSHYGYTF,TGTGCCAGCAGACCCACAGGCTCCCACTATGGCTACACCTTC
TRBV25-1,TRBD2,TRBJ2-1,many,CASSGQAGVSNEQFF,TGTGCCAGCAGTGGACAAGCGGGAGTGAGCAATGAGCAGTTCTTC
TRBV7-6,-,TRBJ2-1,many,CASGGGANEQFF,TGTGCCAGCGGAGGGGGGGCCAATGAGCAGTTCTTC
TRBV7-9,-,TRBJ2-2,many,CASSPMFF,TGTGCCAGCAGCCCGATGTTTTTT
TRBV2,-,TRBJ1-1,many,CASSGTVGTEEAFF,TGTGCCAGCAGCGGGACGGTGGGTACCGAAGAAGCTTTCTTT
TRBV5-5,-,TRBJ2-5,many,CASQLGGAETQYF,TGTGCCTCTCAACTGGGGGGTGCTGAGACCCAGTACTTC
TRBV5-6,TRBD2,TRBJ2-1,many,CASSLRIAGHNEQFF,TGTGCCAGCAGCCTACGGATAGCGGGGCACAATGAGCAGTTCTTC
TRBV24-1,TRBD1,TRBJ2-1,many,CATSDRQGPYNEQFF,TGTGCCACCAGTGACCGACAGGGCCCCTACAATGAGCAGTTCTTC
TRBV12-3/TRBV12-4,TRBD1,TRBJ1-4,-,CASSLTGAEKLFF,TGTGCCAGCAGTTTAACAGGGGCCGAAAAACTGTTTTTT
TRBV3-1,-,TRBJ1-2,many,CASSQDQDHGYTF,TGTGCCAGCAGCCAAGACCAGGACCATGGCTACACCTTC
TRBV19,-,TRBJ2-5,-,CASSRSSQETQYF,TGTGCCAGTAGTCGCAGTTCCCAAGAGACCCAGTACTTC
TRBV3-1,-,TRBJ2-5,many,CASSLRHTYQETQYF,TGTGCCAGCAGCCTTCGCCATACGTACCAAGAGACCCAGTACTTC
TRBV20-1,-,TRBJ1-5,many,CSASLGNQPQHF,TGCAGTGCTAGTCTGGGGAATCAGCCCCAGCATTTT
TRBV18,-,TRBJ2-5,-,CASSPFVGQETQYF,TGTGCCAGCTCACCATTCGTGGGTCAAGAGACCCAGTACTTC
TRBV4-3,-,TRBJ1-1,-,CASSQITGLGNTEAFF,TGCGCCAGCAGCCAGATTACAGGGTTAGGGAACACTGAAGCTTTCTTT
TRBV19,-,TRBJ2-7,many,CASSIGPLRGTRTYEQYF,TGTGCCAGTAGTATAGGCCCCCTACGCGGGACGAGGACCTACGAGCAGTACTTC
TRBV12-5,TRBD1,TRBJ2-1,many,CASGIRQGEQFF,TGTGCTAGTGGTATTCGACAGGGAGAGCAGTTCTTC
TRBV6-1,TRBD1,TRBJ1-6,many,CASSPPDRLNSPLHF,TGTGCCAGCAGTCCCCCGGACAGGTTAAATTCACCCCTCCACTTT
TRBV5-5,TRBD1,TRBJ1-6,many,CASSSSGTENSPLHF,TGTGCCAGCAGCTCATCCGGGACAGAGAATTCACCCCTCCACTTT
TRBV29-1,-,TRBJ1-1,many,CSVDVGEWNTEAFF,TGCAGCGTTGACGTGGGTGAGTGGAACACTGAAGCTTTCTTT
TRBV5-5,TRBD1,TRBJ1-1,many,CASSLVYRGGTEAFF,TGTGCCAGCAGCTTGGTATACAGGGGGGGCACTGAAGCTTTCTTT
TRBV28,-,TRBJ2-7,many,CASSLDILYELYF,TGTGCCAGCAGTTTGGACATTCTCTACGAGCTGTACTTC
TRBV12-3/TRBV12-4,-,TRBJ2-1,many,CASGSGSNNEQFF,TGTGCCAGCGGTAGCGGCAGTAACAATGAGCAGTTCTTC
TRBV27,-,TRBJ2-3,-,CASRVLPTDTQYF,TGTGCCAGCAGAGTCCTACCCACAGATACGCAGTATTTT
TRBV6-5,TRBD1,TRBJ1-2,many,CATFRGPYGYTF,TGTGCTACTTTTAGGGGGCCCTATGGCTACACCTTC
TRBV4-1,-,TRBJ2-3,-,CASSQDLGRRLRVDTQYF,TGCGCCAGCAGCCAAGATCTAGGGCGACGATTAAGGGTGGATACGCAGTATTTT
TRBV29-1,TRBD1,TRBJ2-5,many,CSVPGGETQYF,TGCAGCGTACCAGGGGGCGAGACCCAGTACTTC
TRBV9,-,TRBJ2-7,many,CASKTHTTRPYEQYF,TGTGCCAGCAAAACACACACGACTAGACCTTACGAGCAGTACTTC
TRBV6-5,-,TRBJ2-7,many,CASSIQGRHEQYF,TGTGCCAGCAGTATACAGGGACGCCACGAGCAGTACTTC
TRBV20-1,TRBD2,TRBJ2-2,many,CSAKTSGGTGELFF,TGCAGTGCTAAGACTAGCGGAGGGACCGGGGAGCTGTTTTTT
TRBV9,-,TRBJ1-3,many,CASSVDFSGNTIYF,TGTGCCAGCAGCGTAGACTTCTCTGGAAACACCATATATTTT
TRBV4-3,-,TRBJ1-5,many,CASSQEYHQPQHF,TGCGCCAGCAGCCAAGAATACCATCAGCCCCAGCATTTT
TRBV19,-,TRBJ2-6,-,CASSPQGSGANVLTF,TGTGCCAGTAGTCCACAGGGCTCTGGGGCCAACGTCCTGACTTTC
TRBV28,-,TRBJ2-2,many,CASIEGNTGELFF,TGTGCCAGCATCGAGGGAAACACCGGGGAGCTGTTTTTT
TRBV20-1,TRBD2,TRBJ2-3,many,CSARDGGAAGGPKDTQYF,TGCAGTGCTAGAGATGGGGGGGCAGCGGGGGGGCCGAAAGATACGCAGTATTTT
TRBV7-9,TRBD1,TRBJ2-1,many,CASSSTSGTGLGEQFF,TGTGCCAGCAGCTCCACCTCCGGGACAGGGCTCGGTGAGCAGTTCTTC
TRBV5-1,-,TRBJ2-3,many,CASSLEGASTDTQYF,TGTGCCAGCAGTTTGGAGGGGGCTAGCACAGATACGCAGTATTTT
TRBV29-1,-,TRBJ1-1,many,CSVGWGTEAFF,TGCAGCGTGGGGTGGGGCACTGAAGCTTTCTTT
TRBV23-1,TRBD2,TRBJ2-1,-,CASTKGAGGPHNEQFF,TGCGCCAGCACCAAAGGAGCGGGGGGACCTCACAATGAGCAGTTCTTC
TRBV12-5,-,TRBJ2-2,few,CASYGGTGELFF,TGTGCTAGTTATGGGGGCACCGGGGAGCTGTTTTTT
TRBV28,TRBD2,TRBJ2-3,many,CASSPRGLAGAQHSTDTQYF,TGTGCCAGCAGTCCTAGGGGACTAGCGGGGGCCCAGCATAGCACAGATACGCAGTATTTT
TRBV18,-,TRBJ2-7,many,CASSPGRLRYEQYF,TGTGCCAGCTCACCGGGACGGCTCCGCTACGAGCAGTACTTC
TRBV7-2,TRBD2,TRBJ2-5,many,CASSLNSGLQETQYF,TGTGCCAGCAGCCTTAATAGCGGGCTCCAAGAGACCCAGTACTTC
TRBV9,-,TRBJ2-7,many,CASSVGHHPYEQYF,TGTGCCAGCAGCGTAGGACACCACCCCTACGAGCAGTACTTC
TRBV20-1,TRBD2,TRBJ2-1,-,CSAVTGTSPAYEQFF,TGCAGTGCTGTTACCGGGACTAGTCCGGCCTATGAGCAGTTCTTC